This T cell receptor beta chain comes out of a study of regulatory T cells in long-lasting Graves disease. Overall study results and limits: More public clonotypes were shared by persistent patients (around 3,000) than by new patients (approximately 1,000).

Time point meaning: persistent/refractory GD, antithyroid drugs over 5 years with positive TRAb. PBMC RNA served as the TCR library source. Construction of TCR beta libraries relied on iRepertoire HTBI primers and on Arm-PCR targeting CDR3 regions. TCRdb ran MiXCR on the multiplex PCR reads and lists one entry per CDR3 protein. Of some 330,000 distinct CDR3 sequences listed, roughly 25% are singletons. CDR1 and CDR2 (germline): MNHEY, SMNVEV (reference sequence). The ends lost 6 bases at V and 3 bases at J; junction bases unmatched: 10. This CDR3 is 16 amino acids long. In regard to this clonotype: The antigen is unknown.

The rearrangement links TRBV27 to TRBJ2-2; 7 bases match TRBD1. The clonotype originates from a woman between 35 and 50 years old with Graves disease. The source was peripheral blood mononuclear cells (PBMCs), collected when the disease was refractory, from a patient treated with antithyroid drugs. The CDR3 DNA reads as TGTGCCAGCAGCCTACACCTGGGACAGTACACCGGGGAGCTGTTTTTT. Encoded protein: CASSLHLGQYTGELFF.